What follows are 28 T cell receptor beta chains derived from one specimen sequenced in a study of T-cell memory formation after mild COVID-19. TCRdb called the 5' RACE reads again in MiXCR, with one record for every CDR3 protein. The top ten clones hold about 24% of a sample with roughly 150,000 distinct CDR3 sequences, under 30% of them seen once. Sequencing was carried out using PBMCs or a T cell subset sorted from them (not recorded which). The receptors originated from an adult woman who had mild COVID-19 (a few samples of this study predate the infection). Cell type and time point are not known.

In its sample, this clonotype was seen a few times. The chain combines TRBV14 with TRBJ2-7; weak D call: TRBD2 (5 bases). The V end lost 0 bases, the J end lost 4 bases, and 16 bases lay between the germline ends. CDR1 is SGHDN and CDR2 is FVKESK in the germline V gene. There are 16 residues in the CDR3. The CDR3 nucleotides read TGTGCCAGCAGCCAAGAGGGGAGTCACAACAAGTACGAGCAGTACTTC. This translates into CASSQEGSHNKYEQYF.

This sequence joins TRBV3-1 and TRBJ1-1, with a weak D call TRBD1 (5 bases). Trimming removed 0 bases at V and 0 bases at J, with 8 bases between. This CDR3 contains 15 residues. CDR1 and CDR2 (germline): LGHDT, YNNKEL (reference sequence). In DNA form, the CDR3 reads TGTGCCAGCAGCCAAGAGGTGGGGCTGAACACTGAAGCTTTCTTT. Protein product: CASSQEVGLNTEAFF. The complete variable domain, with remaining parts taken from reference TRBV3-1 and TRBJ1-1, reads DTAVSQTPKYLVTQMGNDKSIKCEQNLGHDTMYWYKQDSKKFLKIMFSYNNKELIINETVPNRFSPKSPDKAHLNLHINSLELGDSAVYFCASSQEVGLNTEAFFGQGTRLTVV.

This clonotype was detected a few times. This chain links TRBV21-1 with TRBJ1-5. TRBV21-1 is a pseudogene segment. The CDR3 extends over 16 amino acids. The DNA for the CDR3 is TGTGCCAGCAGCAAAGGGGGAGGGTTCCGCAATCAGCCCCAGCATTTT. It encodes CASSKGGGFRNQPQHF.

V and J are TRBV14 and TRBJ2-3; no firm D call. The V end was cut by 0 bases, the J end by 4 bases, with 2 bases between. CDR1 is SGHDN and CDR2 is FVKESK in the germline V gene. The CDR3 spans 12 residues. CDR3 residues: CASSQDSDTQYF. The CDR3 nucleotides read TGTGCCAGCAGCCAAGATTCAGATACGCAGTATTTT.

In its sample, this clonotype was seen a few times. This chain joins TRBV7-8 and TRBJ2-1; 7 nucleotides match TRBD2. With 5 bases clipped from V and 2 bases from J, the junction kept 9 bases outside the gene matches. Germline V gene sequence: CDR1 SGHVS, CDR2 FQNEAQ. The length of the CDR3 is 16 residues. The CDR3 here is CASSRGMGGAYNEQFF. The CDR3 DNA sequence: TGTGCCAGCAGCCGAGGTATGGGGGGGGCCTACAATGAGCAGTTCTTC.

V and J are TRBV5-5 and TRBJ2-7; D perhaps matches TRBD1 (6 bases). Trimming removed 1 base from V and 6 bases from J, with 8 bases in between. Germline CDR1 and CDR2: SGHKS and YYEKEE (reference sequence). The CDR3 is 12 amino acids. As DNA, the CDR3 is TGTGCCAGCAGCTTGACAGGGCCCGAGCAGTACTTC. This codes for CASSLTGPEQYF.

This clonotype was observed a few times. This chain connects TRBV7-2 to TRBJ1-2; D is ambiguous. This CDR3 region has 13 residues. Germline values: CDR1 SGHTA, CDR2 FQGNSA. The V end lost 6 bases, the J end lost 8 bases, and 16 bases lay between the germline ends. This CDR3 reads CASSSGSFWGYTF. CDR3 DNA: TGTGCCAGCAGTTCCGGGAGTTTCTGGGGCTACACCTTC.

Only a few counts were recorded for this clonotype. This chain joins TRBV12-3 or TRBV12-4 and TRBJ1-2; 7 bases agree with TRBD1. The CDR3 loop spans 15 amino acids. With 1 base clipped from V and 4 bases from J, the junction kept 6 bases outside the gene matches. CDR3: CASSLEGALIYGYTF. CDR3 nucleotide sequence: TGTGCCAGCAGTTTAGAGGGGGCGTTAATCTATGGCTACACCTTC.

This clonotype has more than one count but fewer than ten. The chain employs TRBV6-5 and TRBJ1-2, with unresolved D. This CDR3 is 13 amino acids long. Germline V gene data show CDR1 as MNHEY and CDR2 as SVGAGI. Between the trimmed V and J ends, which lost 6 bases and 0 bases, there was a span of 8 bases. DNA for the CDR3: TGTGCCAGCAGACCCGGCCCTAACTATGGCTACACCTTC. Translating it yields CASRPGPNYGYTF.

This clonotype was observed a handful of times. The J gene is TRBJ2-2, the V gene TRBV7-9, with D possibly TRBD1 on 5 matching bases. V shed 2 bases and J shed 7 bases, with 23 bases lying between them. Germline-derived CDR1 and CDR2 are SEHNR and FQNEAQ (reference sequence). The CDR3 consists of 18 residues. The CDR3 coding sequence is TGTGCCAGCAGCTTACCTCTTGCAGGGCGAATCTGGGACGGGGAGCTGTTTTTT. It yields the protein CASSLPLAGRIWDGELFF.

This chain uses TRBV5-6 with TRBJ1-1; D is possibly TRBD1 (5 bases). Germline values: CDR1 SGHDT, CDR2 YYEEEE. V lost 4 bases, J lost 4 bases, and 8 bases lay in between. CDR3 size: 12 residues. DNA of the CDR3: TGTGCCAGCAGCGGGGGGAGCACTGAAGCTTTCTTT. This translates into CASSGGSTEAFF. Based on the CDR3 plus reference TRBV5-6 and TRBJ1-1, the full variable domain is DAGVTQSPTHLIKTRGQQVTLRCSPKSGHDTVSWYQQALGQGPQFIFQYYEEEERQRGNFPDRFSGHQFPNYSSELNVNALLLGDSALYLCASSGGSTEAFFGQGTRLTVV.

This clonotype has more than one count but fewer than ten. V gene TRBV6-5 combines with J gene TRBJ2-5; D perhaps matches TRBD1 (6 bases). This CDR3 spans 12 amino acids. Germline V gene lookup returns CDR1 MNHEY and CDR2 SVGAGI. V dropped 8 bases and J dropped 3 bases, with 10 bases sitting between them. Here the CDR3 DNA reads TGTGCCAGCCGCAGGGGTGAAGAGACCCAGTACTTC. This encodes CASRRGEETQYF.

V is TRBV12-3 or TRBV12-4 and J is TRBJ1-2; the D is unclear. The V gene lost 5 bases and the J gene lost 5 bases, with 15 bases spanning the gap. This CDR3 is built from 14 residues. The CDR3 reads CASSGEGFGYGYTF. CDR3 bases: TGTGCCAGCAGTGGGGAGGGTTTCGGGTATGGCTACACCTTC.

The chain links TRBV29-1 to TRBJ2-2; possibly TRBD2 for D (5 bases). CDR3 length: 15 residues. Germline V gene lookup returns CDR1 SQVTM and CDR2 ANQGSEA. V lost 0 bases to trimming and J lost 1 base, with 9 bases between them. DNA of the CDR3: TGCAGCGTTGAAGATCTAGCAGGGAACACCGGGGAGCTGTTTTTT. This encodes CSVEDLAGNTGELFF.

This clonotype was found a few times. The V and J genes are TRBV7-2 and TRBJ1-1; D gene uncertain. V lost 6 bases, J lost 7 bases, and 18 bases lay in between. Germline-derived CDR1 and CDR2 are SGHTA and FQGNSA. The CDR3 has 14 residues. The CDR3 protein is CASRPRTTPLEAFF. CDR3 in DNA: TGTGCCAGCAGACCTAGGACCACCCCCCTTGAAGCTTTCTTT.

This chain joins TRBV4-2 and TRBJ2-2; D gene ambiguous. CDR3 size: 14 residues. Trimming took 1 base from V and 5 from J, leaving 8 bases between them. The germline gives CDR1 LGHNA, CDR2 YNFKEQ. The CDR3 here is CASSQGTETGELFF. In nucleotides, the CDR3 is TGTGCCAGCAGCCAAGGCACGGAGACCGGGGAGCTGTTTTTT.

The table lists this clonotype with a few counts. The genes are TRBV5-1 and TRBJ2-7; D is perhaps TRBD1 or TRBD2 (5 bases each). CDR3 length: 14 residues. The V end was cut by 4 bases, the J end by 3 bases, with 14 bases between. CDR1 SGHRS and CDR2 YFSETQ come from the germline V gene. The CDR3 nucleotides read TGCGCCAGCAGCGCTGGGGACGGAAACTACGAGCAGTACTTC. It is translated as CASSAGDGNYEQYF.

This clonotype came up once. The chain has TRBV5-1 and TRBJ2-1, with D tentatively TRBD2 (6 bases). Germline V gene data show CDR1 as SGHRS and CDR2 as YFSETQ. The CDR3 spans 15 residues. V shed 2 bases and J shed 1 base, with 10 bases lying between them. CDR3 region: CASSFGAGSYNEQFF. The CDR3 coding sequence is TGCGCCAGCAGCTTTGGGGCGGGATCCTACAATGAGCAGTTCTTC.

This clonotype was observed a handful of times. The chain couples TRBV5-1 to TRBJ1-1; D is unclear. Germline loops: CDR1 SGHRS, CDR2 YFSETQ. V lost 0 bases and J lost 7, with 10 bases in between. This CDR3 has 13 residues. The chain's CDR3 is CASSLGSEGEAFF. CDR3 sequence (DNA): TGCGCCAGCAGCTTGGGATCGGAGGGTGAAGCTTTCTTT.

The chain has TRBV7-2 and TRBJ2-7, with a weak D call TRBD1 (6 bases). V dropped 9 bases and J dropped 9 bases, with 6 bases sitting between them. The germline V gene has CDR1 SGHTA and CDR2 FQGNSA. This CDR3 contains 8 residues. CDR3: CARGGQYF. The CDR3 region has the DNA TGTGCCAGAGGGGGGCAGTACTTC.

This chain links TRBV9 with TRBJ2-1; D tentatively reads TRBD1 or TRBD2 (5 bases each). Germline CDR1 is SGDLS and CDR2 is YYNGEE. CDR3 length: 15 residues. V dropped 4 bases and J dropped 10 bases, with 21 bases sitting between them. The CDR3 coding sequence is TGTGCCAGCAGCCTCACCGGGACCCCCGGCGACGAGCAGTTCTTC. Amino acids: CASSLTGTPGDEQFF.

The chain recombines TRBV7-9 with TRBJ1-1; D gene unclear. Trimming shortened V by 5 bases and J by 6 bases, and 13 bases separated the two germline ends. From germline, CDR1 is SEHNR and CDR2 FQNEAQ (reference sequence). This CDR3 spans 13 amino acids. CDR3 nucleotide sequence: TGTGCCAGCAGCCCCCCCGTAATCGCTGAAGCTTTCTTT. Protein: CASSPPVIAEAFF.

For the CDR3, the DNA is TGTGCCAGCAGCAAACAGACAGCGAGGCACGAAGCTTTCTTT. Protein sequence: CASSKQTARHEAFF. The chain recombines TRBV3-1 with TRBJ1-1, with a possible D match to TRBD1 (5 bases). The CDR3 has 14 residues. From germline, CDR1 is LGHDT and CDR2 YNNKEL (reference sequence). V was trimmed by 5 bases and J by 8 bases, leaving 18 bases between them.

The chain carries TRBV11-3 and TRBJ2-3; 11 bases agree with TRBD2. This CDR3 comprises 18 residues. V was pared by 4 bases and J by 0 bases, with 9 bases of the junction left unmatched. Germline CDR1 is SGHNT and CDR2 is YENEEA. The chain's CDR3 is CASSYRGLAGVSTDTQYF. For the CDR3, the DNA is TGTGCCAGCAGCTATCGAGGACTAGCGGGCGTTAGCACAGATACGCAGTATTTT.

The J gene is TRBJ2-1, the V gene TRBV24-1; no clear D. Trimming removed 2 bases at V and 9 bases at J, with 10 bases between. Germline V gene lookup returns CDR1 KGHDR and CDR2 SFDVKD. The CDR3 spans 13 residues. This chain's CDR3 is CATSDSPSVEQFF. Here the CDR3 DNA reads TGTGCCACCAGTGATTCCCCATCGGTTGAGCAGTTCTTC.

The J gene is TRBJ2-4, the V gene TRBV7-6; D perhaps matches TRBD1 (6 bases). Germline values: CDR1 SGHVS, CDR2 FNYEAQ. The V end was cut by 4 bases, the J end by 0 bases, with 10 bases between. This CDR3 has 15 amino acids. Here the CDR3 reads CASSSGRGAKNIQYF. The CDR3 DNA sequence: TGTGCCAGCAGCTCGGGCAGGGGAGCCAAAAACATTCAGTACTTC.

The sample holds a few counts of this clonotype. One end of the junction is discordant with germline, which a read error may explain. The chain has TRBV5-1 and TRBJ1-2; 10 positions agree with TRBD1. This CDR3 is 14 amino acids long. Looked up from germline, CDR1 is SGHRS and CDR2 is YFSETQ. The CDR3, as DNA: TGCGCCAGCACCTTGACAGGGGGCGTCGATGGCTACACCTTC. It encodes CASTLTGGVDGYTF.

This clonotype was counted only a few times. CDR3 protein: CATSDAGTSHYEQYF. In DNA form, the CDR3 reads TGTGCCACCAGTGATGCCGGGACGTCCCACTACGAGCAGTACTTC. The chain combines TRBV24-1 with TRBJ2-7; D might be TRBD1 or TRBD2, each matching 5 bases. V was shortened by 3 bases and J by 3 bases, with 14 bases between the two germline ends. Germline-derived CDR1 and CDR2 are KGHDR and SFDVKD. The CDR3 runs to 15 residues.